Below, one TCR beta chain is given with its context. Its antigen is unknown. Using its own MiXCR run on the 5' RACE reads, TCRdb lists one record per CDR3 protein. The table includes a few hundred thousand distinct CDR3 sequences, 15% to 20% detected once. Deletions cut 3 bases from V and 5 bases from J, with 14 bases between. This CDR3 is built from 15 residues. Germline V gene sequence: CDR1 LNHDA, CDR2 SQIVND (reference sequence). This sample is part of a study of CD8 T cells in ankylosing spondylitis. Regarding the study as a whole: With a CD8+ phenotype, disease-linked clones were relatively rare in peripheral blood.

The rearrangement joins TRBV19 to TRBJ1-5; D is unresolved. The sequenced sample consisted of blood, either unsorted or a sorted T cell fraction (not recorded which). The receptor was derived from a male donor with ankylosing spondylitis or in good health (not recorded which). The CDR3 DNA follows: TGTGCCAGTAGTATCGAAAATGGGCTTGATCAGCCCCAGCATTTT. Encoded protein: CASSIENGLDQPQHF.